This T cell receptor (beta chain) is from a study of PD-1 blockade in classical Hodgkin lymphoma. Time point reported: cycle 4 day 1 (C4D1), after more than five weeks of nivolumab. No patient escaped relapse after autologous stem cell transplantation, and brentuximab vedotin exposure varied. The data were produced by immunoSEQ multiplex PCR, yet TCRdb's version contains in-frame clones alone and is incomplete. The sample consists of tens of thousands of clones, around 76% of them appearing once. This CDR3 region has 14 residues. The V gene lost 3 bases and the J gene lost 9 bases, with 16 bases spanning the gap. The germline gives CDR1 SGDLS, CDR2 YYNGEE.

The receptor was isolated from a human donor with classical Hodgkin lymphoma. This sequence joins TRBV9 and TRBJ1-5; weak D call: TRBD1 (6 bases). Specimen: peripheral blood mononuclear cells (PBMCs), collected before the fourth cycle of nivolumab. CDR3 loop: CASSETGTLRPQHF. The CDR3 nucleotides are TGTGCCAGCAGCGAAACAGGGACTCTACGGCCCCAGCATTTT.